A selection of T cell receptor beta chains follows, all from one sample in a study of blood T cell repertoires in COVID-19. Assay used: immunoSEQ multiplex PCR; TCRdb lists only in-frame clones, some missing. The sample has roughly 260,000 clones, approximately 86% seen once. Sample: PBMCs or T cells enriched from blood (not recorded which). These TCRs come from a woman between 18 and 29 years old who had recovered from COVID-19. Each CDR3 is given with its conserved first and last residue. Fields, in order: V gene, clone size, J gene, D gene, CDR3 DNA, CDR3 protein. D genes are given only for firm matches. Size is stated for part of the rows, as once, few or many counts, or as a class when the clone is expanded.

V gene: TRBV7-2; clone size: .; J gene: TRBJ1-5; D gene: TRBD1; CDR3 DNA: TGTGCCAGCAGCTACCGGGACAGTCGCAATCAGCCCCAGCATTTT; CDR3 protein: CASSYRDSRNQPQHF
V gene: TRBV6-1; clone size: .; J gene: TRBJ2-7; D gene: .; CDR3 DNA: TGTGCCAGCAGTGAAATGGTCAGCGCCTACGAGCAGTACTTC; CDR3 protein: CASSEMVSAYEQYF
V gene: TRBV5-6; clone size: .; J gene: TRBJ1-2; D gene: .; CDR3 DNA: TGTGCCAGCAGCTTTATAACAGGAGACTATGGCTACACCTTC; CDR3 protein: CASSFITGDYGYTF
V gene: TRBV5-4; clone size: .; J gene: TRBJ2-5; D gene: TRBD1; CDR3 DNA: TGTGCCAGCAAAGAACAGGGGTCGCAGACCCAGTACTTC; CDR3 protein: CASKEQGSQTQYF
V gene: TRBV5-6; clone size: .; J gene: TRBJ1-5; D gene: .; CDR3 DNA: TGTGCCAGCAGCTTGTGGTGGACAGAACCTTATAGCAATCAGCCCCAGCATTTT; CDR3 protein: CASSLWWTEPYSNQPQHF
V gene: TRBV2; clone size: .; J gene: TRBJ2-7; D gene: .; CDR3 DNA: TGTGCCAGCAGTAGAGCGCCGACCTTTGACGAGCAGTACTTC; CDR3 protein: CASSRAPTFDEQYF
V gene: TRBV9; clone size: .; J gene: TRBJ2-1; D gene: TRBD1; CDR3 DNA: TGTGCCAGCAGCGAGACCGGGACAGATGGCAATGAGCAGTTCTTC; CDR3 protein: CASSETGTDGNEQFF
V gene: TRBV7-9; clone size: .; J gene: TRBJ2-7; D gene: TRBD1; CDR3 DNA: TGTGCCAGCAGCAGATACAGGGGGCAACAAGCCTACGAGCAGTACTTC; CDR3 protein: CASSRYRGQQAYEQYF
V gene: TRBV11-1; clone size: .; J gene: TRBJ2-3; D gene: TRBD2; CDR3 DNA: TGTGCCAGCAGCTCAAGGACGGGGGGGCCGCCAGATACGCAGTATTTT; CDR3 protein: CASSSRTGGPPDTQYF
V gene: TRBV29-1; clone size: .; J gene: TRBJ2-7; D gene: .; CDR3 DNA: TGCAGCGTCGGGGGATACGAGCAGTACTTC; CDR3 protein: CSVGGYEQYF
V gene: TRBV6-4; clone size: .; J gene: TRBJ2-1; D gene: TRBD2; CDR3 DNA: TGTGCCAGCAGTCGGAACCCCGGGACTAGCGGGTTGAGCTCCTACAATGAGCAGTTCTTC; CDR3 protein: CASSRNPGTSGLSSYNEQFF
V gene: TRBV4-1; clone size: few; J gene: TRBJ1-2; D gene: .; CDR3 DNA: TGCGCCAGCAGCCCTACCCAGGGCTTAACTAACTATGGCTACACCTTC; CDR3 protein: CASSPTQGLTNYGYTF
V gene: TRBV30; clone size: few; J gene: TRBJ2-7; D gene: TRBD1; CDR3 DNA: TGTGCCTGGGGGGACAGCTCCTACGAGCAGTACTTC; CDR3 protein: CAWGDSSYEQYF
V gene: TRBV9; clone size: .; J gene: TRBJ1-2; D gene: TRBD1; CDR3 DNA: TGTGCCAGCAGCCCCGGCCCGGGACAGGGTTACTATGGCTACACCTTC; CDR3 protein: CASSPGPGQGYYGYTF
V gene: TRBV7-9; clone size: .; J gene: TRBJ1-5; D gene: .; CDR3 DNA: TGTGCCAGCAGCTCCTCTTTAGGAGATAGCAATCAGCCCCAGCATTTT; CDR3 protein: CASSSSLGDSNQPQHF
V gene: TRBV4-1; clone size: .; J gene: TRBJ2-1; D gene: TRBD2; CDR3 DNA: TGCGCCAGCAGCCAAGCCTTAATAGCGGGAGACTCGGGCAATGAGCAGTTCTTC; CDR3 protein: CASSQALIAGDSGNEQFF
V gene: TRBV5-6; clone size: .; J gene: TRBJ1-6; D gene: .; CDR3 DNA: TGTGCCAGCAGCGCGACCCGAGGTACATCAAGGCACTTT; CDR3 protein: CASSATRGTSRHF
V gene: TRBV3-1/TRBV3-2; clone size: .; J gene: TRBJ1-2; D gene: TRBD1; CDR3 DNA: TGTGCCAGCAGCCAGGGACAGGGATACTATGGCTACACCTTC; CDR3 protein: CASSQGQGYYGYTF
V gene: TRBV28; clone size: .; J gene: TRBJ1-5; D gene: .; CDR3 DNA: TGTGCCAGCGAGGACACTAATCAGCCCCAGCATTTT; CDR3 protein: CASEDTNQPQHF
V gene: TRBV6-5; clone size: .; J gene: TRBJ2-5; D gene: TRBD1; CDR3 DNA: TGTGCCAGCAGTTACTCAGGGACAGAGCAAGAGACCCAGTACTTC; CDR3 protein: CASSYSGTEQETQYF
V gene: TRBV19; clone size: once; J gene: TRBJ2-3; D gene: .; CDR3 DNA: TGTGCCAGTAGTACCCCGGAGGGAGGAAGCACAGATACGCAGTATTTT; CDR3 protein: CASSTPEGGSTDTQYF
V gene: TRBV19; clone size: .; J gene: TRBJ1-6; D gene: TRBD1; CDR3 DNA: TGTGCCAGCACAAACATCCGGACAGGGGAGAATTCACCCCTCCACTTT; CDR3 protein: CASTNIRTGENSPLHF
V gene: TRBV12-3/TRBV12-4; clone size: few; J gene: TRBJ1-5; D gene: .; CDR3 DNA: TGTGCCAGCAGCTCGGATCAGCCCCAGCATTTT; CDR3 protein: CASSSDQPQHF
V gene: TRBV9; clone size: .; J gene: TRBJ2-5; D gene: TRBD2; CDR3 DNA: TGTGCCAGCAGCGTAGGCCCTCTAGCGGGGCCCTTACTTGATTCTCAAGAGACCCAGTACTTC; CDR3 protein: CASSVGPLAGPLLDSQETQYF
V gene: TRBV7-8; clone size: few; J gene: TRBJ2-7; D gene: TRBD1; CDR3 DNA: TGTGCCAGCAGCTTACGGGACAGCTTTTTTTACGAGCAGTACTTC; CDR3 protein: CASSLRDSFFYEQYF
V gene: TRBV27; clone size: .; J gene: TRBJ2-7; D gene: TRBD2; CDR3 DNA: TGTGCCAGCAGTACCAGCGGGGCCTTCTACGAGCAGTACTTC; CDR3 protein: CASSTSGAFYEQYF
V gene: TRBV18; clone size: once; J gene: TRBJ2-1; D gene: TRBD2; CDR3 DNA: TGTGCCAGCTCACCACGTTTTGAAGCCTTGCATCGCGCTAGCGGGTTAAACAATGAGCAGTTCTTC; CDR3 protein: CASSPRFEALHRASGLNNEQFF
V gene: TRBV7-2; clone size: .; J gene: TRBJ2-3; D gene: TRBD2; CDR3 DNA: TGTGCCAGCAGCCCGGCTAGCGGGAGGGTCGCAGATACGCAGTATTTT; CDR3 protein: CASSPASGRVADTQYF
V gene: TRBV19; clone size: .; J gene: TRBJ1-1; D gene: TRBD1; CDR3 DNA: TGTGCCAGTAGCCCGGGACAGGGGATTTGGGCTTTCTTT; CDR3 protein: CASSPGQGIWAFF
V gene: TRBV16; clone size: .; J gene: TRBJ1-5; D gene: .; CDR3 DNA: TGTGCCAGCAGCCAACCGGACAGAAGAGGTCAGCCCCAGCATTTT; CDR3 protein: CASSQPDRRGQPQHF
V gene: TRBV5-1; clone size: .; J gene: TRBJ2-5; D gene: .; CDR3 DNA: TGCGCCAGCAGCCTTGACAGAGGAGAGACCCAGTACTTC; CDR3 protein: CASSLDRGETQYF
V gene: TRBV28; clone size: once; J gene: TRBJ2-3; D gene: TRBD1; CDR3 DNA: TGTGCCAGCAGTTTCCAGACAGGGGGCGGTGCAGATACGCAGTATTTT; CDR3 protein: CASSFQTGGGADTQYF
V gene: TRBV30; clone size: .; J gene: TRBJ2-7; D gene: TRBD1; CDR3 DNA: TGTGCCTGGAGTCACCGGGACAGCATCGATACTTACGAGCAGTACTTC; CDR3 protein: CAWSHRDSIDTYEQYF
V gene: TRBV19; clone size: .; J gene: TRBJ2-7; D gene: TRBD2; CDR3 DNA: TGTGCCAGTAGCTTACTAGCGGCCCCCCGCCGAGAGCAGTACTTC; CDR3 protein: CASSLLAAPRREQYF
V gene: TRBV15; clone size: .; J gene: TRBJ2-2; D gene: .; CDR3 DNA: TGTGCCACCAGGGTGGGCGGGAAGGACACCGGGGAGCTGTTTTTT; CDR3 protein: CATRVGGKDTGELFF
V gene: TRBV7-9; clone size: .; J gene: TRBJ1-2; D gene: TRBD1; CDR3 DNA: TGTGCCAGCAGCTTAGCCCAGGGGACAGGGGGCTCTGGTAACTATGGCTACACCTTC; CDR3 protein: CASSLAQGTGGSGNYGYTF
V gene: TRBV10-3; clone size: .; J gene: TRBJ2-5; D gene: .; CDR3 DNA: TGTGCCACCGGGCCGGGGGACCAAGAGACCCAGTACTTC; CDR3 protein: CATGPGDQETQYF
V gene: TRBV7-2; clone size: .; J gene: TRBJ1-2; D gene: TRBD1; CDR3 DNA: TGTGCCAGCAGCCGGCAGGGGGGCGGCAACTATGGCTACACCTTC; CDR3 protein: CASSRQGGGNYGYTF
V gene: TRBV7-8; clone size: .; J gene: TRBJ1-1; D gene: TRBD1; CDR3 DNA: TGTGCCAGCAGCCCAACCGTCACAGGGGCCACTGAAGCTTTCTTT; CDR3 protein: CASSPTVTGATEAFF
V gene: TRBV5-1; clone size: .; J gene: TRBJ1-1; D gene: .; CDR3 DNA: TGCGCCAGCAGCTTGTTCGCTTTGGGAGAGAACACTGAAGCTTTCTTT; CDR3 protein: CASSLFALGENTEAFF
V gene: TRBV12-3/TRBV12-4; clone size: .; J gene: TRBJ1-2; D gene: TRBD1; CDR3 DNA: TGTGCCAGCAGTCGGGACAGTCGCTATGGCTACACCTTC; CDR3 protein: CASSRDSRYGYTF
V gene: TRBV23-1; clone size: .; J gene: TRBJ1-5; D gene: TRBD1; CDR3 DNA: TGCGCCAGCAGTCAGAGGACAGGACTCAATCAGCCCCAGCATTTT; CDR3 protein: CASSQRTGLNQPQHF
V gene: TRBV4-3; clone size: many; J gene: TRBJ1-3; D gene: TRBD1; CDR3 DNA: TGCGCCAGCAGCCCAGGGGGCACCATATATTTT; CDR3 protein: CASSPGGTIYF
V gene: TRBV30; clone size: .; J gene: TRBJ2-1; D gene: .; CDR3 DNA: TGTGCCTGGACAGATTACAATGAGCAGTTCTTC; CDR3 protein: CAWTDYNEQFF
V gene: TRBV19; clone size: .; J gene: TRBJ1-4; D gene: .; CDR3 DNA: TGTGCCAGTAGTATAGGACAGCGTAATGAAAAACTGTTTTTT; CDR3 protein: CASSIGQRNEKLFF
V gene: TRBV11-2; clone size: .; J gene: TRBJ1-2; D gene: .; CDR3 DNA: TGTGCCAGCAGCCCAATGACACGTAACTATGGCTACACCTTC; CDR3 protein: CASSPMTRNYGYTF
V gene: TRBV3-1/TRBV3-2; clone size: .; J gene: TRBJ2-3; D gene: .; CDR3 DNA: TGTGCCAGCAGCCCGCGGGGAGATACGCAGTATTTT; CDR3 protein: CASSPRGDTQYF
V gene: TRBV19; clone size: .; J gene: TRBJ1-5; D gene: .; CDR3 DNA: TGTGCCAGTACTTTAATCCGTAGCAATCAGCCCCAGCATTTT; CDR3 protein: CASTLIRSNQPQHF
V gene: TRBV19; clone size: .; J gene: TRBJ2-2; D gene: TRBD2; CDR3 DNA: TGTGCCAGTAGTATTAAGGGCAGCGGGGGTGACACCGGGGAGCTGTTTTTT; CDR3 protein: CASSIKGSGGDTGELFF
V gene: TRBV4-1; clone size: .; J gene: TRBJ2-3; D gene: TRBD2; CDR3 DNA: TGCGCCAGCAGCCACCTCATAGCGGGAGGGAGGACAGATACGCAGTATTTT; CDR3 protein: CASSHLIAGGRTDTQYF
V gene: TRBV11-3; clone size: .; J gene: TRBJ2-1; D gene: .; CDR3 DNA: TGTGCCAGCAGCTTAGACGCCAGAAATGAGCAGTTCTTC; CDR3 protein: CASSLDARNEQFF
V gene: TRBV5-1; clone size: .; J gene: TRBJ1-1; D gene: TRBD1; CDR3 DNA: TGCGCCAGCAGTCTCGACAGGGTACACACTGAAGCTTTCTTT; CDR3 protein: CASSLDRVHTEAFF
V gene: TRBV9; clone size: .; J gene: TRBJ2-7; D gene: TRBD1; CDR3 DNA: TGTGCCAGCAGCGTAGCCTTGGGACAGTCCTACGAGCAGTACTTC; CDR3 protein: CASSVALGQSYEQYF
V gene: TRBV19; clone size: .; J gene: TRBJ2-7; D gene: TRBD1; CDR3 DNA: TGTGCCAGTAGTACGAGACAGGGTGGGTACGAGCAGTACTTC; CDR3 protein: CASSTRQGGYEQYF
V gene: TRBV18; clone size: .; J gene: TRBJ2-1; D gene: TRBD2; CDR3 DNA: TGTGCCAGCTCTCGAGCGGGAATGGGCTACAATGAGCAGTTCTTC; CDR3 protein: CASSRAGMGYNEQFF
V gene: TRBV14; clone size: few; J gene: TRBJ1-1; D gene: .; CDR3 DNA: TGTGCCAGCAGCCCTTCCACGGGGGTTCACACTGAAGCTTTCTTT; CDR3 protein: CASSPSTGVHTEAFF
V gene: TRBV19; clone size: .; J gene: TRBJ1-5; D gene: TRBD1; CDR3 DNA: TGTGCCAGTAGTAACAGGGGTTTGGGCAATCAGCCCCAGCATTTT; CDR3 protein: CASSNRGLGNQPQHF
V gene: TRBV5-1; clone size: once; J gene: TRBJ2-1; D gene: TRBD2; CDR3 DNA: TGCGCCAGCAGCCCCGGGACTAGCGGGGGGGCCTTCTACAATGAGCAGTTCTTC; CDR3 protein: CASSPGTSGGAFYNEQFF
V gene: TRBV30; clone size: .; J gene: TRBJ1-1; D gene: .; CDR3 DNA: TGTGCCTGGCAGGGACTGGGGTACACTGAAGCTTTCTTT; CDR3 protein: CAWQGLGYTEAFF